What follows are 18 T cell receptor beta chains derived from one specimen sequenced in a study of cytomegalovirus exposure and HLA in healthy donors. This table comes from immunoSEQ multiplex PCR, and its TCRdb copy is limited to in-frame clones, with some not included. The sample lists approximately 65,000 clones, around 97% occurring once. The sequenced sample was PBMCs. These receptors were obtained from a man in his late teens or twenties in good health and CMV-seronegative.

The chain joins TRBV14 to TRBJ1-1; the D gene is possibly TRBD1 (6 bases). CDR3 length equals 14 residues. Trimming left V 2 bases short and J 4 bases short, with 11 bases between. Germline values: CDR1 SGHDN, CDR2 FVKESK. The CDR3 nucleotides are TGTGCCAGCAGCCAACAGGGGTGGCCCACTGAAGCTTTCTTT. Its protein product is CASSQQGWPTEAFF. The full variable domain, in which reference TRBV14 and TRBJ1-1 provide the parts outside the CDR3, is EAGVTQFPSHSVIEKGQTVTLRCDPISGHDNLYWYRRVMGKEIKFLLHFVKESKQDESGMPNNRFLAERTGGTYSTLKVQPAELEDSGVYFCASSQQGWPTEAFFGQGTRLTVV.

The chain recombines TRBV28 with TRBJ1-1; tentatively, D is TRBD1 (5 bases). The CDR3 consists of 15 residues. Between the trimmed V and J ends, which lost 7 bases and 5 bases, there was a span of 20 bases. The V gene's germline CDR1 is MDHEN and CDR2 SYDVKM. The CDR3 DNA reads TGTGCCAGCACCGACCAGGGTCCTTTGAGTACTGAAGCTTTCTTT. It codes for CASTDQGPLSTEAFF.

The chain links TRBV15 to TRBJ2-1; possibly TRBD1 for D (5 bases). Per the germline V gene, CDR1 is LNHNV and CDR2 is YYDKDF (reference sequence). Trimming pared 6 bases from V and 0 bases from J, leaving 9 bases between. The CDR3 is made up of 14 amino acids. The DNA of the CDR3 is TGTGCCACCAGGGACACACGCTCCTACAATGAGCAGTTCTTC. This sequence encodes CATRDTRSYNEQFF.

This rearrangement joins TRBV21-1 to TRBJ1-3. TRBV21-1 is designated a pseudogene. CDR3 length: 18 residues. The CDR3 here is CASSKGGVLILSGNTIYF. The CDR3 coding sequence is TGTGCCAGCAGCAAAGGCGGGGTACTCATACTCTCTGGAAACACCATATATTTT.

The chain is built from TRBV6-1 and TRBJ1-5; D perhaps matches TRBD1 (5 bases). Germline V gene data show CDR1 as MNHNS and CDR2 as SASEGT. Deletions cut 3 bases from V and 2 bases from J, with 11 bases between. This CDR3 is built from 15 residues. The CDR3 nucleotides read TGTGCCAGCAGTGACAGGGTAGGGGGCAATCAGCCCCAGCATTTT. Amino acids: CASSDRVGGNQPQHF.

This chain uses TRBV2 with TRBJ1-2; D not certain. This CDR3 is 12 amino acids long. Germline assignment: CDR1 SNHLY and CDR2 FYNNEI. The V end lost 6 bases, the J end lost 4 bases, and 9 bases lay between the germline ends. Here the CDR3 DNA reads TGTGCCAGCAGATACAGTTTCTATGGCTACACCTTC. Amino acids: CASRYSFYGYTF.

This clone was recorded only once. The chain employs TRBV2 and TRBJ1-2; TRBD1 matches 8 bases. Trimming removed 4 bases from V and 7 bases from J; junction bases left unmatched: 8. The CDR3 is 14 residues long. Germline V gene data show CDR1 as SNHLY and CDR2 as FYNNEI. DNA of the CDR3: TGTGCCAGCAGTGGGTCCAGGGGGCTAGGTGGCTACACCTTC. Translated, it gives CASSGSRGLGGYTF.

The sample holds one count of this clone. The rearrangement uses TRBV19 and TRBJ2-6; 10 nucleotides line up with TRBD1. Germline CDR1 and CDR2: LNHDA and SQIVND (reference sequence). Germline trimming cut 7 bases from V and 0 bases from J; bases unmatched to any gene: 3. The CDR3 totals 16 residues. In DNA form, the CDR3 reads TGTGCCAGTATCGGACAGGGGGTCTCTGGGGCCAACGTCCTGACTTTC. This sequence encodes CASIGQGVSGANVLTF.

This sequence joins TRBV13 and TRBJ2-5; no reliable D call. The CDR3 has 17 amino acids. The V and J ends lost 0 bases and 0 bases respectively, with 14 bases between them. Germline CDR1 PRHDT, CDR2 FYEKMQ (reference sequence). The CDR3 region has the DNA TGTGCCAGCAGCTTAGGTGGGCGCTTTATTTACCAAGAGACCCAGTACTTC. Its translation is CASSLGGRFIYQETQYF.

This chain links TRBV6-1 with TRBJ1-5; 9 bases align to TRBD1. Germline lookup yields CDR1 MNHNS and CDR2 SASEGT. The CDR3 sequence is 13 residues long. V shed 6 bases and J 7 bases; nucleotides not matched to a gene: 4. The CDR3 here is CASRDRGGQPQHF. Here the CDR3 DNA reads TGTGCCAGCAGGGACAGGGGAGGCCAGCCCCAGCATTTT.

The chain links TRBV12-5 to TRBJ2-7; 7 bases line up with TRBD2. The CDR3 totals 17 residues. Germline lookup yields CDR1 LGHNT and CDR2 FRNRAP. The V gene end was trimmed by 3 bases and the J gene end by 1 base; junction bases not matched to a gene: 12. CDR3 in DNA: TGTGCTAGTGGTTTAAGTGTGATGACTAGCAAATCCTACGAGCAGTACTTC. Amino acid sequence: CASGLSVMTSKSYEQYF.

The CDR3 region has the DNA TGTGCCAGCAGTTACTCTGGGGCCAACGTCCTGACTTTC. Translation gives CASSYSGANVLTF. The rearrangement uses TRBV13 and TRBJ2-6; D unresolved. Trimming cost V 6 bases and J 0 bases, with 3 bases left between them. The CDR3 extends over 13 amino acids. The germline V gene has CDR1 PRHDT and CDR2 FYEKMQ (reference sequence).

The chain recombines TRBV7-6 with TRBJ2-5, with D perhaps matching TRBD1 (6 bases). CDR1 and CDR2 (germline): SGHVS, FNYEAQ. CDR3 length equals 14 residues. With 6 bases removed from V and 3 bases from J, the gap between germline ends came to 14 bases. The CDR3 spells CASRPYRVEETQYF. DNA for the CDR3: TGTGCCAGCAGACCCTACAGGGTTGAAGAGACCCAGTACTTC.

Only one count was recorded for this clone. The J gene is TRBJ2-3, the V gene TRBV5-6; D is undetermined. This CDR3 is built from 14 residues. CDR1 SGHDT and CDR2 YYEEEE come from the germline V gene. Trimming removed 0 bases at V and 0 bases at J, with 5 bases between. The CDR3 bases are TGTGCCAGCAGCTTGGGACATAGCACAGATACGCAGTATTTT. Translation gives CASSLGHSTDTQYF.

This chain joins TRBV29-1 and TRBJ2-1; possibly TRBD2 for D (6 bases). The germline gives CDR1 SQVTM, CDR2 ANQGSEA. V lost 4 bases and J 4 bases, leaving 17 bases between the germline ends. The CDR3 loop spans 15 amino acids. CDR3 sequence reads: CSVGEATEKYNEQFF. The DNA of the CDR3 is TGCAGCGTTGGGGAGGCGACAGAAAAGTACAATGAGCAGTTCTTC.

The J gene is TRBJ2-1, the V gene TRBV28, with 13 bases identical to TRBD2. J was trimmed by 0 bases and V by 4 bases; bases with no gene match: 6. The CDR3 totals 18 residues. Germline-derived CDR1 and CDR2 are MDHEN and SYDVKM. CDR3 loop: CASSSLGLAGISYNEQFF. CDR3 coding DNA: TGTGCCAGCAGTTCCCTGGGACTAGCGGGGATCTCCTACAATGAGCAGTTCTTC.

The V and J genes are TRBV5-5 and TRBJ1-6; the D is unclear. The germline CDR1 and CDR2 sequences are SGHKS and YYEKEE (reference sequence). The ends were cut back, 4 bases at V and 3 bases at J, with 11 bases in the middle. The CDR3 loop spans 15 amino acids. The CDR3, as DNA: TGTGCCAGCAGCGCCCACCGGGACTATAATTCACCCCTCCACTTT. Protein sequence: CASSAHRDYNSPLHF.

V usage is TRBV19 and J usage is TRBJ1-3, with D unclear. The V gene's germline CDR1 is LNHDA and CDR2 SQIVND (reference sequence). The V end was cut by 6 bases, the J end by 0 bases, with 9 bases between. This CDR3 comprises 14 residues. In nucleotides, the CDR3 is TGTGCCAGTAGCCGAGGCTCCTCTGGAAACACCATATATTTT. It is translated as CASSRGSSGNTIYF.